Listed here are 25 T cell receptor beta chains from one sample, sequenced in a study of cytomegalovirus exposure and HLA in healthy donors. TCRdb's table, derived via immunoSEQ multiplex PCR, lists solely in-frame clones and lacks some. The sample has just under 75,000 clones, around 94% seen once. Sequencing input: PBMCs. Receptor source: a woman aged 18-29 years in good health and CMV-seropositive.

The gene calls are TRBV7-9 and TRBJ2-3; tentatively, D is TRBD2 (5 bases). The CDR3 is 15 amino acids. Germline V gives CDR1 SEHNR, CDR2 FQNEAQ (reference sequence). The ends were cut back, 3 bases at V and 6 bases at J, with 16 bases in the middle. The CDR3 sequence: CASSFIGLGEDTQYF. The CDR3 DNA follows: TGTGCCAGCAGCTTTATCGGGCTTGGGGAGGATACGCAGTATTTT. The variable domain in full, completed from reference TRBV7-9 and TRBJ2-3, reads DTGVSQNPRHKITKRGQNVTFRCDPISEHNRLYWYRQTLGQGPEFLTYFQNEAQLEKSRLLSDRFSAERPKGSFSTLEIQRTEQGDSAMYLCASSFIGLGEDTQYFGPGTRLTVL.

The J gene is TRBJ1-6, the V gene TRBV28; perhaps TRBD1 as D (5 bases). Per germline, CDR1 MDHEN and CDR2 SYDVKM. V was shortened by 5 bases and J by 9 bases, with 14 bases between the two germline ends. The length of the CDR3 is 14 residues. Written as DNA, the CDR3 is TGTGCCAGCAGTGGGGGTTGGGAGGCTTCACCCCTCCACTTT. Protein sequence: CASSGGWEASPLHF.

The rearrangement joins TRBV6-1 to TRBJ1-2; possible D gene TRBD1, 6 bases. CDR1 and CDR2 from the germline V gene are MNHNS and SASEGT. V was cut by 4 bases and J by 2 bases, with 11 bases left in between. CDR3 length equals 14 residues. As DNA, the CDR3 is TGTGCCAGCAGTGTCGAACAGGGAAACTATGGCTACACCTTC. It codes for CASSVEQGNYGYTF.

The genes are TRBV7-2 and TRBJ1-5; TRBD1 might be the D (6 bases). CDR3 length: 16 amino acids. The V gene lost 4 bases and the J gene lost 2 bases, with 15 bases spanning the gap. Germline assignment: CDR1 SGHTA and CDR2 FQGNSA. CDR3 nucleotide sequence: TGTGCCAGCAGCTACCGGTCTGGGGGCGGCAATCAGCCCCAGCATTTT. Translated: CASSYRSGGGNQPQHF.

The CDR3 DNA sequence: TGTGCCAGCAGCTTGGCTGCGGCAGGGGGCACAGATACGCAGTATTTT. Encoded protein: CASSLAAAGGTDTQYF. The chain couples TRBV5-6 to TRBJ2-3; maybe TRBD1 (6 bases). This CDR3 is 16 amino acids long. The germline V gene has CDR1 SGHDT and CDR2 YYEEEE. V lost 0 bases and J 1 base, leaving 12 bases between the germline ends.

J is TRBJ2-1 and V is TRBV6-1, with 13 bases lining up with TRBD2. Germline values: CDR1 MNHNS, CDR2 SASEGT. After removal of 6 bases from V and 3 bases from J, the junction contained 2 bases not matched to a gene. This CDR3 spans 15 amino acids. The CDR3 DNA sequence: TGTGCCAGCAGGGGGACTAGCGGGATCTACAATGAGCAGTTCTTC. Its translation is CASRGTSGIYNEQFF.

V and J are TRBV27 and TRBJ1-4; D may be TRBD1 (5 bases). The germline CDR1 and CDR2 sequences are MNHEY and SMNVEV (reference sequence). V shed 5 bases and J shed 3 bases, with 13 bases lying between them. The CDR3 contains 15 residues. The CDR3 DNA is TGTGCCAGCAGTCCGACCAGGGTAGCTAATGAAAAACTGTTTTTT. As protein: CASSPTRVANEKLFF.

The chain is built from TRBV5-1 and TRBJ2-6, with TRBD1 matching 8 bases. CDR3 size: 17 residues. Per germline, CDR1 SGHRS and CDR2 YFSETQ. The V and J ends lost 4 bases and 4 bases, in that order; junction bases with no gene match: 10. CDR3 in DNA: TGCGCCAGCAGCAGGGGGAAGACAGGGGTAGGGGCCAACGTCCTGACTTTC. Its protein product is CASSRGKTGVGANVLTF.

The rearrangement uses TRBV6-6 and TRBJ1-4; D not resolved. The CDR3 is made up of 13 amino acids. V gave up 6 bases and J gave up 8 bases, with 13 bases separating them. Germline-derived CDR1 and CDR2 are MNHNY and SVGAGI (reference sequence). In DNA, the CDR3 is TGTGCCAGCAGCCCCTCTCATGGCGAAAAACTGTTTTTT. The encoded protein is CASSPSHGEKLFF.

This chain links TRBV7-9 with TRBJ2-2; 9 bases fit TRBD1. The CDR3 is 17 residues long. The J segment lost 3 bases and the V segment lost 4 bases, leaving 9 bases of the junction unmatched. Germline V gene sequence: CDR1 SEHNR, CDR2 FQNEAQ (reference sequence). Written as DNA, the CDR3 is TGTGCCAGCAGCTCCATATCAGACAGGGGGTACACCGGGGAGCTGTTTTTT. Translating it yields CASSSISDRGYTGELFF.

This chain joins TRBV7-3 and TRBJ2-1; 10 bases fit TRBD2. The CDR3 spans 15 residues. The trim removed 2 bases at V and 7 bases at J, leaving 5 bases unmatched. Germline V gene sequence: CDR1 SGHTA, CDR2 FQGTGA. The DNA of the CDR3 is TGTGCCAGCAGCTTAGGGAGCGGGAGGGCGAATGAGCAGTTCTTC. It encodes CASSLGSGRANEQFF.

The V gene is TRBV11-2, the J gene TRBJ2-1; 7 nucleotides agree with TRBD1. The germline V gene has CDR1 SGHAT and CDR2 FQNNGV. Losses at the gene ends were 4 bases for V and 8 bases for J; bases not matched to a gene: 5. CDR3 length equals 13 residues. CDR3 sequence: CASSSTGVHEQFF. DNA of the CDR3: TGTGCCAGCAGCTCAACAGGGGTTCATGAGCAGTTCTTC.

The CDR3 DNA reads TGTGCCAGCAGCCAGGTAGCGGCCGGTACGCAGTATTTT. It yields the protein CASSQVAAGTQYF. The chain employs TRBV4-2 and TRBJ2-3, with D possibly being TRBD2 (6 bases). Germline V lookup: CDR1 LGHNA, CDR2 YNFKEQ. V lost 3 bases, J lost 8 bases, and 12 bases lay in between. The CDR3 covers 13 residues.

This chain links TRBV27 with TRBJ2-5, with 10 bases lining up with TRBD1. Germline V gene sequence: CDR1 MNHEY, CDR2 SMNVEV (reference sequence). V lost 2 bases to trimming and J lost 4 bases; unmatched junction nucleotides: 4. This CDR3 is built from 15 residues. CDR3 sequence (DNA): TGTGCCAGCAGTTTAAGGACAGGGGGAACAGAGACCCAGTACTTC. Protein: CASSLRTGGTETQYF.

The chain carries TRBV5-4 and TRBJ1-5; D gene uncertain. The CDR3 length is 12 residues. CDR1 and CDR2 (germline): SGHNT, YYREEE (reference sequence). V lost 4 bases and J lost 9, with 11 bases in between. In DNA, the CDR3 is TGTGCCAGCAGCCCCAGGAATTTGCCCCAGCATTTT. Its protein product is CASSPRNLPQHF.

The chain uses TRBV5-1 and TRBJ2-5; TRBD2 might be the D (6 bases). The end of the DNA aligns better with TRBJ2-7, so the J call may be wrong. This CDR3 region has 14 residues. Germline CDR1 SGHRS, CDR2 YFSETQ. The CDR3 loop reads CASKPGGSSYEQYF. The CDR3 nucleotides are TGCGCCAGCAAACCTGGGGGGTCCTCCTACGAGCAGTACTTC.

This chain joins TRBV23-1 and TRBJ1-1; perhaps TRBD1 as D (6 bases). TRBV23-1 is assigned to the ORF class and has an uncertain function. The CDR3 loop spans 12 amino acids. V was cut by 8 bases and J by 1 base, with 8 bases left in between. This chain's CDR3 is CASEQGNTEAFF. The CDR3 coding sequence is TGCGCCAGCGAACAGGGGAACACTGAAGCTTTCTTT.

The chain carries TRBV6-1 and TRBJ1-5; D is perhaps TRBD1 (6 bases). Germline V gene data show CDR1 as MNHNS and CDR2 as SASEGT. Trimming removed 3 bases from V and 6 bases from J, with 12 bases in between. The CDR3 loop spans 14 amino acids. The CDR3 loop reads CASSDPGAVQPQHF. CDR3 nucleotide sequence: TGTGCCAGCAGTGACCCAGGGGCGGTTCAGCCCCAGCATTTT.

The chain is built from TRBV7-2 and TRBJ1-3; maybe TRBD1 (5 bases). The CDR3 is 17 amino acids. Trimming stripped 0 bases from V and 3 bases from J, with 15 bases between. From germline, CDR1 is SGHTA and CDR2 FQGNSA. As DNA, the CDR3 is TGTGCCAGCAGCTTAGCGGCGGGACGGGGTGGTGGAAACACCATATATTTT. As protein: CASSLAAGRGGGNTIYF.

The gene calls are TRBV27 and TRBJ2-1; 12 nucleotides align to TRBD2. The CDR3 contains 15 residues. J lost 7 bases, V lost 4 bases, and 5 bases had no gene match. Germline assignment: CDR1 MNHEY and CDR2 SMNVEV (reference sequence). Here the CDR3 reads CASSYLAGGLNEQFF. The DNA of the CDR3 is TGTGCCAGCAGTTATCTAGCGGGGGGGCTAAATGAGCAGTTCTTC.

The rearrangement links TRBV4-1 to TRBJ1-5; D is perhaps TRBD1 (5 bases). In germline, CDR1 is MGHRA, CDR2 YSYEKL. Trimming cost V 1 base and J 5 bases, with 12 bases left between them. This CDR3 has 15 residues. The CDR3 sequence is CASSQGRGGHQPQHF. CDR3 coding DNA: TGCGCCAGCAGCCAAGGAAGGGGTGGGCATCAGCCCCAGCATTTT.

V and J are TRBV7-2 and TRBJ2-2; no reliable D call. The CDR3 is made up of 13 amino acids. V dropped 1 base and J dropped 7 bases, with 7 bases sitting between them. The germline V gene has CDR1 SGHTA and CDR2 FQGNSA. CDR3 in amino acids: CASSLVVGGELFF. The CDR3 DNA follows: TGTGCCAGCAGCTTAGTCGTCGGCGGGGAGCTGTTTTTT.

The chain couples TRBV6-6 to TRBJ1-2; possible D gene TRBD1, 5 bases. Trimming took off 7 bases at V and 8 bases at J, with 14 bases between the two ends. The germline V gene has CDR1 MNHNY and CDR2 SVGAGI (reference sequence). The CDR3 covers 12 residues. CDR3 sequence (DNA): TGTGCCAGCAAAACGGCGGGGGAAGGCTACACCTTC. Protein product: CASKTAGEGYTF.

The V and J genes are TRBV6-1 and TRBJ1-5; D might be TRBD1 (5 bases). There are 16 residues in the CDR3. The germline CDR1 and CDR2 sequences are MNHNS and SASEGT. V was trimmed by 2 bases and J by 1 base, leaving 12 bases between them. For the CDR3, the DNA is TGTGCCAGCAGTGAACGGGGGGATACGAGCAATCAGCCCCAGCATTTT. Amino acids: CASSERGDTSNQPQHF.

The rearrangement uses TRBV28 and TRBJ2-6; D not resolved. CDR3 length: 14 residues. Between the trimmed V and J ends, which lost 6 bases and 0 bases, there was a span of 6 bases. Germline V gene sequence: CDR1 MDHEN, CDR2 SYDVKM. As DNA, the CDR3 is TGTGCCAGCAGCTCCGGCTCTGGGGCCAACGTCCTGACTTTC. Residues: CASSSGSGANVLTF.